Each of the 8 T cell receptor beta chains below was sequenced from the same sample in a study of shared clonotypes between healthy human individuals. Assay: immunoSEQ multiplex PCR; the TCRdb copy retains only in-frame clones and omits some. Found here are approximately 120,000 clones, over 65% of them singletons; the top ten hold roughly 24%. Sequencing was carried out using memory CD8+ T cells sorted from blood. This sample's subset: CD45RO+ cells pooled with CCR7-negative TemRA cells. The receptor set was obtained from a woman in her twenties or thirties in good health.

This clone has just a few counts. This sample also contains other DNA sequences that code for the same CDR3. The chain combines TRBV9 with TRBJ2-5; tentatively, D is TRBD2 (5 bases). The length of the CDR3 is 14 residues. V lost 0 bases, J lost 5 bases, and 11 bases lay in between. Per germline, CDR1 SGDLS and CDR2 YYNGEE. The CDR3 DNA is TGTGCCAGCAGCGTAGGAGGGTCGGGGGAGACCCAGTACTTC. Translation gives CASSVGGSGETQYF.

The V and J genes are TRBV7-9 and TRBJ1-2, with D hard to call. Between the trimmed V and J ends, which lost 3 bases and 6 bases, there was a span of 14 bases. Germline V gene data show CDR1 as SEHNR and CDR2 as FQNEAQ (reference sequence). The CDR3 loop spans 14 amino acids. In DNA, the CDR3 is TGTGCCAGCAGCTTCGGGAATGGTGGAAATGGCTACACCTTC. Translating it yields CASSFGNGGNGYTF. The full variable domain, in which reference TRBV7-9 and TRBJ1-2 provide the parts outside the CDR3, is DTGVSQNPRHKITKRGQNVTFRCDPISEHNRLYWYRQTLGQGPEFLTYFQNEAQLEKSRLLSDRFSAERPKGSFSTLEIQRTEQGDSAMYLCASSFGNGGNGYTFGSGTRLTVV.

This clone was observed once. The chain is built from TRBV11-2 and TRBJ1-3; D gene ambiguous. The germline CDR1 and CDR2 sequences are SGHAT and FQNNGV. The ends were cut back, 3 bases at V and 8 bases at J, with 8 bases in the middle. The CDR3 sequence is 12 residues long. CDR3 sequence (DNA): TGTGCCAGCAGCTTTTATCGGGACACCATATATTTT. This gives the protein CASSFYRDTIYF. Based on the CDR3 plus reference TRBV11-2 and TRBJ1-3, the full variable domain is EAGVAQSPRYKIIEKRQSVAFWCNPISGHATLYWYQQILGQGPKLLIQFQNNGVVDDSQLPKDRFSAERLKGVDSTLKIQPAKLEDSAVYLCASSFYRDTIYFGEGSWLTVV.

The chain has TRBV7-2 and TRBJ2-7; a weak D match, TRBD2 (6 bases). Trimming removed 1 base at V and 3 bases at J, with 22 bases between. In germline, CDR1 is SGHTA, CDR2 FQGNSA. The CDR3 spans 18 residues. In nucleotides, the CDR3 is TGTGCCAGCAGCTTAGGCGGGACGCAATGGACGAACAACTACGAGCAGTACTTC. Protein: CASSLGGTQWTNNYEQYF.

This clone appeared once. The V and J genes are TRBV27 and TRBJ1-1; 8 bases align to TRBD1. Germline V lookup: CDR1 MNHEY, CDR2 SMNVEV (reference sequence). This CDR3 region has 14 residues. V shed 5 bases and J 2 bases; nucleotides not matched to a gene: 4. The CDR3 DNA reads TGTGCCAGCAGTCCTGGACAGGGTAACACTGAAGCTTTCTTT. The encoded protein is CASSPGQGNTEAFF.

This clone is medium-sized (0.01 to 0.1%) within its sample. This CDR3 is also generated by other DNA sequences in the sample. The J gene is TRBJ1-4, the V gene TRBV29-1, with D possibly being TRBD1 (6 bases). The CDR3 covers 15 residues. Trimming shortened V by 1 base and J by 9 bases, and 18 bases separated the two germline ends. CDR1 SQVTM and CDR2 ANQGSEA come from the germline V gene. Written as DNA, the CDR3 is TGCAGCGTTGAAGGCGGGGGGGCAGATTGGAAAAAACTGTTTTTT. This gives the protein CSVEGGGADWKKLFF.

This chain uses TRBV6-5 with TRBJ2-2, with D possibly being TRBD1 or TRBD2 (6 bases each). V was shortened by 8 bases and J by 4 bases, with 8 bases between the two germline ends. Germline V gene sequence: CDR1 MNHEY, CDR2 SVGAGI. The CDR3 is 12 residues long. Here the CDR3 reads CASGGGTGELFF. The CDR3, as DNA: TGTGCCAGCGGAGGGGGCACCGGGGAGCTGTTTTTT.

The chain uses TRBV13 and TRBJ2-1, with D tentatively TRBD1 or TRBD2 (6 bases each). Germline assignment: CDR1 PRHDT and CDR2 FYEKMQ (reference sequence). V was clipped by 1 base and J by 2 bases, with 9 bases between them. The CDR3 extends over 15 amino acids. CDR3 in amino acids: CASSLEGGPYNEQFF. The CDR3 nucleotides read TGTGCCAGCAGCTTAGAGGGGGGTCCCTACAATGAGCAGTTCTTC.